The rows below give T cell receptor beta chains drawn from one sample of a study of brain T cells in children with intractable seizures. The assay was immunoSEQ multiplex PCR, and TCRdb's table has in-frame clones only and misses some. The sample records 110,000 or so clones, 85% to 95% being singletons. Source: peripheral blood, taken at surgery. The origin of the receptors is a boy under two years old with hemimegalencephaly and intractable seizures. The CDR3 runs from the conserved cysteine through the conserved F or W. The D gene is left open where the match is weak. Size is stated for part of the rows, as once, few or many counts, or as a class when the clone is expanded.

V,J,size,D,DNA,CDR3
TRBV24-1,TRBJ2-1,-,TRBD2,TGTGCCACCAGTGACGGACTAGTGAATGAGCAGTTCTTC,CATSDGLVNEQFF
TRBV7-9,TRBJ2-7,-,-,TGTGCCAGCGGTTTGGGCCCTTTTCGATACGAGCAGTACTTC,CASGLGPFRYEQYF
TRBV5-1,TRBJ1-6,once,-,TGCGCCAGCAGCTTGGCCGCAACAGGGAGTTCACCCCTCCACTTT,CASSLAATGSSPLHF
TRBV5-5,TRBJ2-5,-,-,TGTGCCAGCAGCCTATTCCAAGAGACCCAGTACTTC,CASSLFQETQYF
TRBV10-1,TRBJ2-5,-,TRBD1,TGCGCCAGCAGTGATCCCGGGACAGGGAAAGAGACCCAGTACTTC,CASSDPGTGKETQYF
TRBV5-1,TRBJ2-2,-,TRBD2,TGCGCCAGCAGGGTAGCGGGAGGTTCAGCCGGGGAGCTGTTTTTT,CASRVAGGSAGELFF
TRBV27,TRBJ2-3,-,TRBD1,TGTGCCAGCAGCCGGGACAGGGGGGGAGATACGCAGTATTTT,CASSRDRGGDTQYF
TRBV7-4,TRBJ2-3,-,-,TGTGCCAGCAGCTACTACGGCGGGAACACAGATACGCAGTATTTT,CASSYYGGNTDTQYF
TRBV4-1,TRBJ2-7,-,-,TGCGCCAGCAGCCAAATGGCAGTCTCCTACGAGCAGTACTTC,CASSQMAVSYEQYF
TRBV24-1,TRBJ2-3,-,-,TGTGCCACCAGTGATTTTAGGGGGACCTTTGTCACAGATACGCAGTATTTT,CATSDFRGTFVTDTQYF
TRBV12-3/TRBV12-4,TRBJ1-1,-,-,TGTGCCAGCAGTTCCGACAGAGACACTGAAGCTTTCTTT,CASSSDRDTEAFF
TRBV18,TRBJ1-4,-,TRBD1,TGTGCCAGCTCACTACGACCCTCCCTGGGACAGGAGGCAAGAGCAACTAATGAAAAACTGTTTTTT,CASSLRPSLGQEARATNEKLFF
TRBV27,TRBJ2-1,-,-,TGTGCCAGCAGTTTAGGACCCCACAATGAGCAGTTCTTC,CASSLGPHNEQFF
TRBV6-5,TRBJ1-2,-,-,TGTGCCAGCAGTTACTCTGGGGGAGGCTACACCTTC,CASSYSGGGYTF
TRBV7-3,TRBJ2-3,once,TRBD2,TGTGCCAGCAGCGTCCTAGCGGGAGGTGGCACAGATACGCAGTATTTT,CASSVLAGGGTDTQYF
TRBV18,TRBJ2-2,-,-,TGTGCCAGCTCACCTCCCCGGGGAGTGAGCACCGGGGAGCTGTTTTTT,CASSPPRGVSTGELFF
TRBV10-3,TRBJ1-2,-,TRBD1,TGTGCCATCAGCGCCGGGACAGGGGCTCCTAACTATGGCTACACCTTC,CAISAGTGAPNYGYTF
TRBV10-3,TRBJ2-1,-,TRBD2,TGTGCCATCAGTGATCTGCTAGTTAGACGGGAGGATGAGCAGTTCTTC,CAISDLLVRREDEQFF
TRBV28,TRBJ1-2,-,-,TGTGCCAGCAGTTTATCAGGGGCCTATGGCTACACCTTC,CASSLSGAYGYTF
TRBV11-2,TRBJ2-3,-,-,TGTGCCAGCAGCCCCCAGACAGGTTCGTGGGCAGATACGCAGTATTTT,CASSPQTGSWADTQYF
TRBV19,TRBJ1-5,-,TRBD1,TGTGCCAGTAGTATCCGCAGATGGACAGGGTGGAATCAGCCCCAGCATTTT,CASSIRRWTGWNQPQHF